This record covers a single T cell receptor (beta chain). The target antigen is unknown. Losses at the gene ends were 3 bases for V and 11 bases for J; bases not matched to a gene: 14. The CDR3 loop spans 16 amino acids. Per germline, CDR1 LGHNA and CDR2 YSLEER. A single record per CDR3 protein comes from TCRdb applying MiXCR to the 5' RACE reads. Of 470,000 or so distinct CDR3 sequences in the sample, around 19% were seen once. The record originates from a study of T-cell memory formation after mild COVID-19. Study in general: TCR clusters showed largely donor specificity.

Overall study results and limits: In pre-infection memory, a portion of responding clones appeared, which suggested that cross-reactive memory joined.

The sample taken for sequencing was PBMCs or a T cell subset sorted from them (not recorded which). The chain couples TRBV4-3 to TRBJ2-3; 10 positions match TRBD2. The TCR sequence derives from an adult woman who had mild COVID-19 (a few samples of this study predate the infection). Cell type and time point are not known. The CDR3 DNA follows: TGCGCCAGCAGCCACTACCTAGCGGGAGACGGAAAGGGGCAGTATTTT. As protein: CASSHYLAGDGKGQYF.